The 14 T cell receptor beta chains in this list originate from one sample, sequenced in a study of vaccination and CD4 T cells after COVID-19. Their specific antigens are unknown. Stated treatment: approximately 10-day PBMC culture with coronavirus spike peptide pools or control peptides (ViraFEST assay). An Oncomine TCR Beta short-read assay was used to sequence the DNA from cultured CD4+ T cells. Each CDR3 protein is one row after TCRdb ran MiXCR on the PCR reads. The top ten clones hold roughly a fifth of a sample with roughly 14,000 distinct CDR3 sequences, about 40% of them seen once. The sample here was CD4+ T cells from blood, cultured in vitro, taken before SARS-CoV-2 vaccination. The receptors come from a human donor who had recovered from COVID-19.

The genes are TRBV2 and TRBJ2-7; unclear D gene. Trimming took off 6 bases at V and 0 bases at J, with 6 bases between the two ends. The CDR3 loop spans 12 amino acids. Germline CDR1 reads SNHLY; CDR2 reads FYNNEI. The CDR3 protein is CASRASSYEQYF. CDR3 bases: TGTGCCAGCAGGGCTAGCTCCTACGAGCAGTACTTC.

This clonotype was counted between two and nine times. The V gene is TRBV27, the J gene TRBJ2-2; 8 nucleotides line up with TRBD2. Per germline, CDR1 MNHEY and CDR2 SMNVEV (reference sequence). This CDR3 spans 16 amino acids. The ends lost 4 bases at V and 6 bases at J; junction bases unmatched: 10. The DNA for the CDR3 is TGTGCCAGCAGTTCTACCGGGACTAGTGGGTCCGGGGAGCTGTTTTTT. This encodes CASSSTGTSGSGELFF.

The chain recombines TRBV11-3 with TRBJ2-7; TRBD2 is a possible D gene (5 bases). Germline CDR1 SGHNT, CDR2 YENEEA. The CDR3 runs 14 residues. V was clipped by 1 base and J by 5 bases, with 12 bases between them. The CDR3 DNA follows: TGTGCCAGCAGCTTAGTTAGAGGGAATCACGAGCAGTACTTC. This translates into CASSLVRGNHEQYF. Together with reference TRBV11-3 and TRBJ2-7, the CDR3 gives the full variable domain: EAGVVQSPRYKIIEKKQPVAFWCNPISGHNTLYWYLQNLGQGPELLIRYENEEAVDDSQLPKDRFSAERLKGVDSTLKIQPAELGDSAVYLCASSLVRGNHEQYFGPGTRLTVT.

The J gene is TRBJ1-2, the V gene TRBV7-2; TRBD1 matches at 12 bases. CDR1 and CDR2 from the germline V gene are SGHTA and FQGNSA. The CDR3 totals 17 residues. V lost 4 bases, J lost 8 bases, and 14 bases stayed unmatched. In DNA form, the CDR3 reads TGTGCCAGCAGCTACCCGGGACAGGGGGCCGCCGTGGGGGGCTACACCTTC. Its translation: CASSYPGQGAAVGGYTF.

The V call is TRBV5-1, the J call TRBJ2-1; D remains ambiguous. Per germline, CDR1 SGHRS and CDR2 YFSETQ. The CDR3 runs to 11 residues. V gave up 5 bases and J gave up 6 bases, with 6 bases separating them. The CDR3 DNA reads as TGCGCCAGCAGTCCAGGCAATGAGCAGTTCTTC. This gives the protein CASSPGNEQFF.

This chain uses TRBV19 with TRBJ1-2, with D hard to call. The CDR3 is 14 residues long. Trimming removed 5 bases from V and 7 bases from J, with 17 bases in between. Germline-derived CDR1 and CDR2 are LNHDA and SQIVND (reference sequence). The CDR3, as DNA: TGTGCCAGTAGTGCCTTAATTCGGGCAGGTGGCTACACCTTC. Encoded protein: CASSALIRAGGYTF.

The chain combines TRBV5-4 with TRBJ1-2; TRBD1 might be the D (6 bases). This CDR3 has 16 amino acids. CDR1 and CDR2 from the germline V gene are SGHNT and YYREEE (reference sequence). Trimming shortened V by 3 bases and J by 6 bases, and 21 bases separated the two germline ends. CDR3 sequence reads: CASSSADSAQRDGYTF. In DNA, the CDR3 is TGTGCCAGCAGCTCCGCGGACAGCGCCCAAAGGGATGGCTACACCTTC.

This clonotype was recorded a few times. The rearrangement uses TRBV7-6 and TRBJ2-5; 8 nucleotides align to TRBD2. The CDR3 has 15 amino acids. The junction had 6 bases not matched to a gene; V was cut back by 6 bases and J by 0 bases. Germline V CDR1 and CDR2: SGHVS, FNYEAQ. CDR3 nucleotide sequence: TGTGCCAGCAGAGATCTTAGCGGGGACCAAGAGACCCAGTACTTC. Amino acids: CASRDLSGDQETQYF. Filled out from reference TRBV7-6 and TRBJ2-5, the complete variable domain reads GAGVSQSPRYKVTKRGQDVALRCDPISGHVSLYWYRQALGQGPEFLTYFNYEAQQDKSGLPNDRFSAERPEGSISTLTIQRTEQRDSAMYRCASRDLSGDQETQYFGPGTRLLVL.

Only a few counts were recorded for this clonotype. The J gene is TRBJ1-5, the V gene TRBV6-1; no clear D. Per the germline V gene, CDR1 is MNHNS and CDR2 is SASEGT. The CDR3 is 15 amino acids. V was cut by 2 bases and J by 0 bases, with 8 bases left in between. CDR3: CASSENPYSNQPQHF. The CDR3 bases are TGTGCCAGCAGTGAAAACCCCTATAGCAATCAGCCCCAGCATTTT.

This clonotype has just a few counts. CDR3 sequence: CASSFKETQYF. As DNA, the CDR3 is TGTGCCAGCAGTTTTAAGGAGACCCAGTACTTC. The chain recombines TRBV27 with TRBJ2-5; D remains ambiguous. The CDR3 is 11 residues long. The V gene's germline CDR1 is MNHEY and CDR2 SMNVEV (reference sequence). V lost 3 bases, J lost 5 bases, and 4 bases lay in between.

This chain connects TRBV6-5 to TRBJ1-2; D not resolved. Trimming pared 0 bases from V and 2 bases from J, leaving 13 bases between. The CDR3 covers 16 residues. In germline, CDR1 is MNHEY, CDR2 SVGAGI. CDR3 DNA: TGTGCCAGCAGTTACTCGAATCGGGCCAGAAACTATGGCTACACCTTC. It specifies CASSYSNRARNYGYTF.

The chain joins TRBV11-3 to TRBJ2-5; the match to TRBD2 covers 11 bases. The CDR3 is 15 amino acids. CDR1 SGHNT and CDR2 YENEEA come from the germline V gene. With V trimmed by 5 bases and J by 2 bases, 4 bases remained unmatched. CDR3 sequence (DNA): TGTGCCAGCAGCCTAGCGGGAGGACCGCAAGAGACCCAGTACTTC. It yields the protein CASSLAGGPQETQYF.

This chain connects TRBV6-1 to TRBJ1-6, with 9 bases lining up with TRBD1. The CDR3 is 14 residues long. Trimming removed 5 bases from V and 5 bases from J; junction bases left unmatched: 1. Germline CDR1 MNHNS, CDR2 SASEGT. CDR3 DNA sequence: TGTGCCAGCAGTCGGACAGGGGATAATTCACCCCTCCACTTT. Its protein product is CASSRTGDNSPLHF.

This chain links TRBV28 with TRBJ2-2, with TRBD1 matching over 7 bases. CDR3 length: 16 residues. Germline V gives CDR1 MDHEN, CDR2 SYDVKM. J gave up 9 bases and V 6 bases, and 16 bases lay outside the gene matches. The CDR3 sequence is CASSSLGGERSWELFF. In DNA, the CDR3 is TGTGCCAGCAGCTCTCTAGGGGGCGAACGTTCCTGGGAGCTGTTTTTT.